This TCR beta chain stems from a study of patients and donors after allogeneic stem cell transplantation. CDR1 is LGHDT, CDR2 YNNKEL, per germline (reference sequence). Between the trimmed V and J ends, which lost 0 bases and 3 bases, there was a span of 18 bases. This CDR3 is 17 amino acids long. This clonotype was seen more than once but under ten times. Each CDR3 protein is one row after TCRdb ran MiXCR on the RT-PCR reads. The data show over 65,000 distinct CDR3 sequences, approximately 25% seen once. The rearrangement links TRBV3-1 to TRBJ2-7; tentatively, D is TRBD1 or TRBD2 (5 bases each). The receptor was isolated from a human donor who was either an allogeneic HSCT recipient or a stem cell or donor lymphocyte infusion donor (not recorded which). It is not recorded whose cells these are; they may come from a transplant donor. Source material: blood, either unsorted or a sorted T cell fraction (not recorded which). The CDR3 spells CASSQDEGTPYLYEQYF. The CDR3 DNA sequence: TGTGCCAGCAGCCAAGATGAAGGGACCCCTTACCTCTACGAGCAGTACTTC.